The 20 T cell receptor beta chains listed next were all sequenced from one sample in a study of cytomegalovirus exposure and HLA in healthy donors. Libraries were prepared by immunoSEQ multiplex PCR; TCRdb keeps only in-frame clonotypes and omits some of them. Among over 100,000 clones listed, around nine tenths were seen once. Sequencing was done on a sample of PBMCs. The receptors stem from a woman younger than 35 in good health and CMV-seropositive.

The genes are TRBV13 and TRBJ1-1; D is possibly TRBD1 (6 bases). Germline lookup yields CDR1 PRHDT and CDR2 FYEKMQ (reference sequence). This CDR3 comprises 13 residues. Between the trimmed V and J ends, which lost 4 bases and 1 base, there was a span of 7 bases. In DNA, the CDR3 is TGTGCCAGCAGCTCCAGGGGGAACACTGAAGCTTTCTTT. This translates into CASSSRGNTEAFF.

CDR3 bases: TGTGCCAGCAGCAAGGGACCGGGGGGTGAAAAACTGTTTTTT. This gives the protein CASSKGPGGEKLFF. The chain recombines TRBV7-2 with TRBJ1-4, with D possibly being TRBD1 (5 bases). Per the germline V gene, CDR1 is SGHTA and CDR2 is FQGNSA. Trimming shortened V by 5 bases and J by 7 bases, and 14 bases separated the two germline ends. CDR3 length: 14 residues.

This clone showed up just once. The chain combines TRBV30 with TRBJ2-1; TRBD2 matches 12 bases. Germline V gene data show CDR1 as GTSNPN and CDR2 as SVGIG (reference sequence). The CDR3 sequence is 16 residues long. The V and J ends lost 0 bases and 7 bases, in that order; junction bases with no gene match: 7. The CDR3 sequence is CAWSVRGGTSGNEQFF. CDR3 nucleotides: TGTGCCTGGAGTGTACGCGGGGGGACTAGCGGGAATGAGCAGTTCTTC.

The V gene is TRBV4-1, the J gene TRBJ1-6; D may be TRBD1 (5 bases). There are 15 residues in the CDR3. Between the trimmed V and J ends, which lost 0 bases and 7 bases, there was a span of 10 bases. The germline V gene has CDR1 MGHRA and CDR2 YSYEKL. DNA for the CDR3: TGCGCCAGCAGCCAAGATCTACAGGCAAATTCACCCCTCCACTTT. Amino acids: CASSQDLQANSPLHF.

Only one count was recorded for this clone. The gene calls are TRBV7-2 and TRBJ1-2; 7 bases are a match to TRBD1. J was trimmed by 8 bases and V by 3 bases; bases with no gene match: 15. The CDR3 has 16 amino acids. Germline CDR1 reads SGHTA; CDR2 reads FQGNSA. The CDR3 DNA reads as TGTGCCAGCAGCTTGGGATACAGGGGAAAGAGGGGAGGCTACACCTTC. This gives the protein CASSLGYRGKRGGYTF. Filled out from reference TRBV7-2 and TRBJ1-2, the complete variable domain reads GAGVSQSPSNKVTEKGKDVELRCDPISGHTALYWYRQSLGQGLEFLIYFQGNSAPDKSGLPSDRFSAERTGGSVSTLTIQRTQQEDSAVYLCASSLGYRGKRGGYTFGSGTRLTVV.

The DNA for the CDR3 is TGCAGCGCCCAGAGGGGGTACCGCACTGAAGCTTTCTTT. This codes for CSAQRGYRTEAFF. V usage is TRBV29-1 and J usage is TRBJ1-1, with a weak D call TRBD1 (6 bases). The germline gives CDR1 SQVTM, CDR2 ANQGSEA. Trimming removed 7 bases at V and 4 bases at J, with 16 bases between. The CDR3 loop spans 13 amino acids.

The rearrangement links TRBV5-4 to TRBJ2-1, with D possibly TRBD1 on 5 matching bases. Trimming removed 4 bases at V and 7 bases at J, with 21 bases between. The CDR3 runs to 16 residues. Germline V gene sequence: CDR1 SGHNT, CDR2 YYREEE (reference sequence). The CDR3 sequence is CASSPESGRVWNEQFF. The CDR3, as DNA: TGTGCCAGCAGCCCAGAGTCGGGCAGGGTCTGGAATGAGCAGTTCTTC.

The chain is built from TRBV6-1 and TRBJ1-2, with a tentative D call TRBD1 (5 bases). This CDR3 is built from 15 residues. CDR1 is MNHNS, CDR2 SASEGT, per germline. V was trimmed by 7 bases and J by 7 bases, leaving 22 bases between them. In nucleotides, the CDR3 is TGTGCCAGCACCCCGAGAGGGGAGGGGCGAGTTGGCTACACCTTC. Amino acid sequence: CASTPRGEGRVGYTF.

The gene calls are TRBV7-6 and TRBJ2-1; TRBD2 matches 7 bases. Germline CDR1 is SGHVS and CDR2 is FNYEAQ. Trimming at V came to 1 base and at J to 3 bases, leaving 9 bases not matched to a gene. The CDR3 totals 17 residues. The CDR3 region is CASSLGSGTTNYNEQFF. DNA for the CDR3: TGTGCCAGCAGCTTAGGCTCCGGGACTACCAACTACAATGAGCAGTTCTTC.

This chain uses TRBV7-2 with TRBJ1-1; 7 bases are shared with TRBD1. The CDR3 runs 13 residues. Germline CDR1 SGHTA, CDR2 FQGNSA. The J segment lost 2 bases and the V segment lost 11 bases, leaving 8 bases of the junction unmatched. In nucleotides, the CDR3 is TGTGCCGGAAAGGGGGCGCGTAACACTGAAGCTTTCTTT. This gives the protein CAGKGARNTEAFF.

The J gene is TRBJ2-3, the V gene TRBV5-6; TRBD2 matches at 11 bases. This CDR3 is built from 17 residues. Germline CDR1 is SGHDT and CDR2 is YYEEEE. V shed 4 bases, J shed 3 bases, and the junction held 10 bases outside the gene matches. The CDR3 nucleotides are TGTGCCAGCAGCCGTGCTAGCGGGAGGAGGGGAACAGATACGCAGTATTTT. Its protein is CASSRASGRRGTDTQYF.

The chain recombines TRBV14 with TRBJ1-4; 7 bases map to TRBD1. The CDR3 covers 17 residues. V lost 0 bases, J lost 3 bases, and 7 bases stayed unmatched. Per germline, CDR1 SGHDN and CDR2 FVKESK. CDR3 sequence (DNA): TGTGCCAGCAGCCAAGAGGGGCCGGGACAGCCTAATGAAAAACTGTTTTTT. Its translation: CASSQEGPGQPNEKLFF.

The chain is built from TRBV27 and TRBJ2-7; TRBD1 aligns across 9 bases. The J segment lost 6 bases and the V segment lost 4 bases, leaving 7 bases of the junction unmatched. There are 14 residues in the CDR3. Germline CDR1 and CDR2: MNHEY and SMNVEV (reference sequence). The CDR3 sequence is CASSWGQGMGEQYF. The CDR3 DNA reads as TGTGCCAGCAGTTGGGGACAGGGAATGGGCGAGCAGTACTTC.

V is TRBV7-9 and J is TRBJ2-5, with TRBD2 identical over 8 bases. Germline V CDR1 and CDR2: SEHNR, FQNEAQ (reference sequence). This CDR3 contains 13 residues. The junction had 3 bases not matched to a gene; V was cut back by 7 bases and J by 2 bases. CDR3 coding DNA: TGTGCCAGCACCCCGGGGGGGCAAGAGACCCAGTACTTC. Its translation is CASTPGGQETQYF. The full variable domain, its missing parts supplied by reference TRBV7-9 and TRBJ2-5, is DTGVSQNPRHKITKRGQNVTFRCDPISEHNRLYWYRQTLGQGPEFLTYFQNEAQLEKSRLLSDRFSAERPKGSFSTLEIQRTEQGDSAMYLCASTPGGQETQYFGPGTRLLVL.

CDR3 nucleotide sequence: TGTGCCACCAGCAGTGGACAGGTGCAGAGGGGGGAGCAGTACTTC. It specifies CATSSGQVQRGEQYF. V is TRBV15 and J is TRBJ2-7; 7 positions agree with TRBD1. Germline CDR1 is LNHNV and CDR2 is YYDKDF (reference sequence). The CDR3 totals 15 residues. J lost 7 bases, V lost 3 bases, and 12 bases had no gene match.

The J gene is TRBJ1-4, the V gene TRBV6-1, with 7 bases matching TRBD1. V was clipped by 4 bases and J by 8 bases; unmatched bases: 16. Germline V lookup: CDR1 MNHNS, CDR2 SASEGT. CDR3 length: 17 residues. Written as DNA, the CDR3 is TGTGCCAGCAGTGGGGGGAAGGTGACAGGGACGGTGGAAAAACTGTTTTTT. Amino acids: CASSGGKVTGTVEKLFF.

This clone was counted only a few times. This chain connects TRBV7-2 to TRBJ2-3; D may be TRBD2 (5 bases). The CDR3 extends over 16 amino acids. V gave up 1 base and J gave up 2 bases, with 13 bases separating them. Germline-derived CDR1 and CDR2 are SGHTA and FQGNSA. The CDR3: CASSLVGAGNTDTQYF. In DNA, the CDR3 is TGTGCCAGCAGCTTAGTGGGCGCGGGCAACACAGATACGCAGTATTTT.

The J gene is TRBJ1-5, the V gene TRBV18; a possible D gene is TRBD1 (6 bases). The CDR3 loop spans 15 amino acids. Germline lookup yields CDR1 KGHSH and CDR2 LQKENI. V dropped 3 bases and J dropped 6 bases, with 15 bases sitting between them. This CDR3 is CASSPGQGRIQPQHF. The CDR3 DNA reads TGTGCCAGCTCACCGGGGCAGGGGCGCATTCAGCCCCAGCATTTT.

This chain connects TRBV7-8 to TRBJ1-5, with 8 bases that match TRBD1. The CDR3 covers 14 residues. The germline V gene has CDR1 SGHVS and CDR2 FQNEAQ. With 5 bases clipped from V and 7 bases from J, the junction kept 7 bases outside the gene matches. CDR3 in DNA: TGTGCCAGCAGCCTTCACAGGGGGGGCCAGCCCCAGCATTTT. Amino acid sequence: CASSLHRGGQPQHF.

CDR3 DNA: TGTGCCAGCAGCCACAGGGGGAGCAATCAGCCCCAGCATTTT. It codes for CASSHRGSNQPQHF. This chain uses TRBV25-1 with TRBJ1-5; TRBD1 agrees at 8 bases. CDR3 length: 14 amino acids. Germline CDR1 is MGHDK and CDR2 is SYGVNS. The junction had 2 bases not matched to a gene; V was cut back by 6 bases and J by 1 base.